The 29 T cell receptor beta chains given below trace back to one sample, sequenced in a study of blood T cell repertoires in COVID-19. Profiling relied on immunoSEQ multiplex PCR, and the TCRdb table lists in-frame clones only, not all of them. There are roughly 260,000 clones in the sample; around 87% occur only once, and roughly 2.4% lies in the top ten. The sample comprised peripheral blood. The receptors come from a woman between 45 and 60 years old who had recovered from COVID-19.

The V call is TRBV10-1, the J call TRBJ2-7; 16 bases are shared with TRBD2. V shed 4 bases, J shed 3 bases, and the junction held 12 bases outside the gene matches. The germline gives CDR1 WNHNN, CDR2 SYGVQD (reference sequence). CDR3 length equals 19 residues. The chain's CDR3 is CASSATSPGTSGRDYEQYF. In nucleotides, the CDR3 is TGCGCCAGCAGTGCTACCTCCCCCGGGACTAGCGGGAGGGACTACGAGCAGTACTTC.

This chain connects TRBV4-2 to TRBJ2-3, with unresolved D. The CDR3 is 14 residues long. The germline V gene encodes CDR1 LGHNA and CDR2 YNFKEQ. Trimming took off 2 bases at V and 2 bases at J, with 8 bases between the two ends. CDR3 bases: TGTGCCAGCAGCCAACGGGTGAACACAGATACGCAGTATTTT. Encoded protein: CASSQRVNTDTQYF.

This chain joins TRBV5-6 and TRBJ2-5, with 12 bases lining up with TRBD2. CDR1 and CDR2 (germline): SGHDT, YYEEEE. This CDR3 is built from 16 residues. With 1 base clipped from V and 4 bases from J, the junction kept 5 bases outside the gene matches. As DNA, the CDR3 is TGTGCCAGCAGCTTGCTTGGACTAGCGGGATTAGAGACCCAGTACTTC. Translated: CASSLLGLAGLETQYF.

This chain links TRBV9 with TRBJ2-6; 10 bases map to TRBD1. V lost 4 bases, J lost 2 bases, and 3 bases stayed unmatched. Per the germline V gene, CDR1 is SGDLS and CDR2 is YYNGEE. The CDR3 runs to 16 residues. The CDR3 DNA is TGTGCCAGCAGCTCGGGGACAGGGGCTGGGGCCAACGTCCTGACTTTC. Protein sequence: CASSSGTGAGANVLTF. The entire variable domain, with the rest obtained from reference TRBV9 and TRBJ2-6, is as follows: DSGVTQTPKHLITATGQRVTLRCSPRSGDLSVYWYQQSLDQGLQFLIQYYNGEERAKGNILERFSAQQFPDLHSELNLSSLELGDSALYFCASSSGTGAGANVLTFGAGSRLTVL.

The rearrangement links TRBV19 to TRBJ2-7; D not resolved. Between the trimmed V and J ends, which lost 5 bases and 7 bases, there was a span of 18 bases. CDR1 is LNHDA and CDR2 is SQIVND in the germline V gene (reference sequence). There are 14 residues in the CDR3. The CDR3, as DNA: TGTGCCAGTAGTCCCGGTCGTTATCCTGTGGAGCAGTACTTC. The encoded protein is CASSPGRYPVEQYF.

The chain recombines TRBV24-1 with TRBJ1-2, with D maybe TRBD1 (6 bases). Germline V lookup: CDR1 KGHDR, CDR2 SFDVKD. The CDR3 contains 13 residues. Between the trimmed V and J ends, which lost 4 bases and 3 bases, there was a span of 8 bases. The CDR3 reads CATSDTGYYGYTF. As DNA, the CDR3 is TGTGCCACCAGTGACACAGGGTACTATGGCTACACCTTC.

This clone was found once. The chain joins TRBV28 to TRBJ1-1; D remains ambiguous. Trimming shortened V by 3 bases and J by 6 bases, and 8 bases separated the two germline ends. The CDR3 spans 12 residues. CDR1 and CDR2 from the germline V gene are MDHEN and SYDVKM. The CDR3 region has the DNA TGTGCCAGCAGTTTTCTCCTCTCTGAAGCTTTCTTT. This encodes CASSFLLSEAFF.

The rearrangement joins TRBV7-6 to TRBJ2-5, with D perhaps TRBD1 (7 bases). V lost 5 bases and J 11 bases, leaving 12 bases between the germline ends. This CDR3 has 11 amino acids. Germline loops: CDR1 SGHVS, CDR2 FNYEAQ. The CDR3 protein is CASSPGGTQYF. In nucleotides, the CDR3 is TGTGCCAGCAGCCCAGGGGGGACACAGTACTTC.

The rearrangement joins TRBV27 to TRBJ1-5, with TRBD1 as a possible D gene (6 bases). The V end lost 6 bases, the J end lost 7 bases, and 22 bases lay between the germline ends. The CDR3 runs to 16 residues. Germline-derived CDR1 and CDR2 are MNHEY and SMNVEV (reference sequence). In DNA, the CDR3 is TGTGCCAGCAGAGGGGGGGGGTCGGGGGCCAGGCAGCCCCAGCATTTT. This codes for CASRGGGSGARQPQHF.

The J gene is TRBJ2-7, the V gene TRBV28, with 12 bases identical to TRBD2. Per the germline V gene, CDR1 is MDHEN and CDR2 is SYDVKM. The V and J ends lost 5 bases and 5 bases, in that order; junction bases with no gene match: 13. The CDR3 consists of 17 residues. CDR3 region: CASSLHRLAGVLDEQYF. The CDR3 DNA is TGTGCCAGCAGTCTGCACCGACTAGCGGGAGTTCTCGACGAGCAGTACTTC.

CDR3 nucleotides: TGTGCCAGCAGACCAAGTTGGCCAGGGGGTGAGAATGAGCAGTTCTTC. Encoded protein: CASRPSWPGGENEQFF. J is TRBJ2-1 and V is TRBV27; 7 positions agree with TRBD1. V trimming: 6 bases; J trimming: 7 bases; junction bases outside the gene matches: 15. The germline CDR1 and CDR2 sequences are MNHEY and SMNVEV (reference sequence). This CDR3 is 16 amino acids long.

The V gene is TRBV5-4, the J gene TRBJ2-5; D perhaps matches TRBD2 (6 bases). The CDR3 has 19 amino acids. CDR1 and CDR2 from the germline V gene are SGHNT and YYREEE (reference sequence). With 4 bases removed from V and 2 bases from J, the gap between germline ends came to 27 bases. CDR3: CASSRPQRTSPETQETQYF. In DNA, the CDR3 is TGTGCCAGCAGCCGACCACAACGTACTAGCCCAGAGACTCAAGAGACCCAGTACTTC.

The V and J genes are TRBV5-4 and TRBJ2-2, with D possibly being TRBD2 (5 bases). Germline V gene lookup returns CDR1 SGHNT and CDR2 YYREEE (reference sequence). The CDR3 loop spans 13 amino acids. V was trimmed by 1 base and J by 7 bases, leaving 8 bases between them. CDR3 DNA: TGTGCCAGCAGCTTGTTTGAGGGCGGGGAGCTGTTTTTT. Amino acid sequence: CASSLFEGGELFF.

In nucleotides, the CDR3 is TGTGCCAGCAGTTACTCCTTACTAGCGGGAATGGACACAGATACGCAGTATTTT. Residues: CASSYSLLAGMDTDTQYF. This sequence joins TRBV6-2 or TRBV6-3 and TRBJ2-3; the match to TRBD2 covers 10 bases. The V segment lost 0 bases and the J segment 2 bases; nucleotides outside the gene matches: 8. The CDR3 consists of 18 residues. From germline, CDR1 is MNHEY and CDR2 SVGEGT.

The chain combines TRBV30 with TRBJ1-2, with D perhaps TRBD1 (5 bases). Trimming removed 0 bases from V and 4 bases from J, with 12 bases in between. The CDR3 runs 14 residues. CDR1 and CDR2 from the germline V gene are GTSNPN and SVGIG (reference sequence). CDR3 DNA sequence: TGTGCCTGGAGTGTCAAGGGGACTCCCTATGGCTACACCTTC. Translating it yields CAWSVKGTPYGYTF.

The genes are TRBV21-1 and TRBJ1-1. TRBV21-1 corresponds to a pseudogene. The CDR3 is 12 residues long. Here the CDR3 DNA reads TGTGCCAGCAGCAAAGGCAGGGAGGGAGCTTTCTTT. Protein: CASSKGREGAFF.

The V and J genes are TRBV10-3 and TRBJ2-7; tentatively, D is TRBD2 (5 bases). The CDR3 has 12 residues. Germline V lookup: CDR1 ENHRY, CDR2 SYGVKD. Deletions cut 8 bases from V and 5 bases from J, with 13 bases between. The CDR3 sequence: CAIGTSDNEQYF. As DNA, the CDR3 is TGTGCCATCGGTACTAGTGACAACGAGCAGTACTTC.

The chain carries TRBV7-2 and TRBJ2-5, with D tentatively TRBD1 (8 bases). CDR3 length: 15 residues. Trimming removed 7 bases at V and 5 bases at J, with 20 bases between. CDR1 and CDR2 from the germline V gene are SGHTA and FQGNSA. The CDR3: CASTPNRGGAETQYF. CDR3 in DNA: TGTGCCAGCACCCCAAACAGGGGGGGCGCGGAGACCCAGTACTTC.

The chain links TRBV24-1 to TRBJ2-7; TRBD1 matches 9 bases. This CDR3 region has 20 residues. Germline loops: CDR1 KGHDR, CDR2 SFDVKD. Trimming at V came to 4 bases and at J to 0 bases, leaving 18 bases not matched to a gene. CDR3 region: CATSDPSPGQGDSHSYEQYF. The CDR3 DNA reads as TGTGCCACCAGTGACCCATCCCCGGGACAGGGCGACTCTCACTCCTACGAGCAGTACTTC.

The gene calls are TRBV9 and TRBJ1-2, with 7 nucleotides matching TRBD1. The germline gives CDR1 SGDLS, CDR2 YYNGEE. There are 16 residues in the CDR3. V lost 3 bases and J lost 4; bases outside the gene matches: 12. The CDR3 reads CASSGTGAARGYGYTF. DNA for the CDR3: TGTGCCAGCAGCGGTACAGGGGCCGCCCGGGGCTATGGCTACACCTTC.

This chain uses TRBV19 with TRBJ2-5; a weak D match, TRBD1 (5 bases). V was clipped by 5 bases and J by 5 bases, with 12 bases between them. The CDR3 runs to 13 residues. Looked up from germline, CDR1 is LNHDA and CDR2 is SQIVND (reference sequence). CDR3 loop: CASSRQGSETQYF. The CDR3, as DNA: TGTGCCAGTAGTCGGCAGGGAAGCGAGACCCAGTACTTC.

The chain has TRBV28 and TRBJ2-3; 7 bases map to TRBD1. Germline assignment: CDR1 MDHEN and CDR2 SYDVKM. After removal of 5 bases from V and 1 base from J, the junction contained 6 bases not matched to a gene. This CDR3 is 15 amino acids long. CDR3: CASSAGTVGTDTQYF. The CDR3 nucleotides are TGTGCCAGCAGTGCCGGGACAGTGGGCACAGATACGCAGTATTTT.

V and J are TRBV28 and TRBJ1-1; no reliable D call. Germline lookup yields CDR1 MDHEN and CDR2 SYDVKM. The V end was cut by 6 bases, the J end by 1 base, with 18 bases between. The CDR3 consists of 16 residues. The CDR3 bases are TGTGCCAGCAGGGGAAACCCGGGAGTTACGAACACTGAAGCTTTCTTT. Amino acid sequence: CASRGNPGVTNTEAFF.

The chain links TRBV27 to TRBJ2-4; tentative D call: TRBD1 (5 bases). CDR3 size: 18 residues. The V and J ends lost 5 bases and 0 bases respectively, with 20 bases between them. Looked up from germline, CDR1 is MNHEY and CDR2 is SMNVEV (reference sequence). The CDR3 sequence is CASSPLTGPAEAKNIQYF. The CDR3 nucleotides read TGTGCCAGCAGTCCCCTCACAGGCCCGGCGGAAGCCAAAAACATTCAGTACTTC.

The rearrangement links TRBV13 to TRBJ2-5, with D perhaps TRBD1 (6 bases). Germline-derived CDR1 and CDR2 are PRHDT and FYEKMQ (reference sequence). Trimming stripped 5 bases from V and 7 bases from J, with 32 bases between. CDR3 length equals 19 residues. CDR3 sequence: CASSDFLPRGSRDGGTQYF. The CDR3 DNA reads TGTGCCAGCAGCGACTTTTTACCTAGGGGGTCAAGAGACGGTGGGACCCAGTACTTC.

This clone was counted only a few times. V is TRBV7-2 and J is TRBJ2-7; 8 positions agree with TRBD2. The CDR3 length is 15 residues. V shed 5 bases, J shed 1 base, and the junction held 7 bases outside the gene matches. CDR1 is SGHTA and CDR2 is FQGNSA in the germline V gene. CDR3 residues: CASSRGGTTSYEQYF. CDR3 DNA: TGTGCCAGCAGCCGCGGGGGGACTACATCCTACGAGCAGTACTTC.

The chain is built from TRBV6-5 and TRBJ2-1, with 10 bases fitting TRBD1. This CDR3 region has 15 residues. CDR1 is MNHEY and CDR2 is SVGAGI in the germline V gene. Trimming cost V 4 bases and J 9 bases; bases outside gene matches: 9. The CDR3 DNA sequence: TGTGCCAGCAGTTCCGTATCGACAGGGGGCTTTGAGCAGTTCTTC. It codes for CASSSVSTGGFEQFF.

The chain joins TRBV27 to TRBJ1-3; maybe TRBD1 (5 bases). The V end was cut by 0 bases, the J end by 2 bases, with 8 bases between. This CDR3 has 15 residues. The germline CDR1 and CDR2 sequences are MNHEY and SMNVEV (reference sequence). The CDR3, as DNA: TGTGCCAGCAGTTTATCAGGGGCGCCTGGAAACACCATATATTTT. Its translation is CASSLSGAPGNTIYF.

V gene TRBV7-9 combines with J gene TRBJ2-7, with a tentative D call TRBD2 (6 bases). Germline V gene lookup returns CDR1 SEHNR and CDR2 FQNEAQ (reference sequence). This CDR3 has 16 residues. V was shortened by 2 bases and J by 2 bases, with 16 bases between the two germline ends. CDR3 sequence reads: CASSLPAGTWTYEQYF. The CDR3 DNA sequence: TGTGCCAGCAGCTTACCGGCCGGGACTTGGACCTACGAGCAGTACTTC.